This TCR beta chain was recorded in a study of T cell repertoires in cytomegalovirus infection. In the study overall: Evidence of both CMV infection and a matching HLA type came from public TCR beta signatures.

Germline V gene data show CDR1 as DFQATT and CDR2 as SNEGSKA (reference sequence). V dropped 6 bases and J dropped 0 bases, with 11 bases sitting between them. This CDR3 spans 13 amino acids. As for this clonotype: The antigen is not known.

TCRdb reprocessed the reads with MiXCR, giving one entry per CDR3 protein. The sample includes approximately 630,000 distinct CDR3 sequences, more than 20% seen only once; the top ten take roughly 8%. General study results and limits: HLA-C-restricted CMV-specific TCR beta clonotypes were dominant in the ex vivo response. Identification of carriers of CMV plus the relevant HLA was performed using cumulative public TCR beta family frequency.

Sequencing was done on a sample of CD8+ T cells from PBMCs. V is TRBV20-1 and J is TRBJ2-5; D gene uncertain. This TCR was recovered from a human donor in good health (CMV status not recorded). Some clones in this sample may be carry-over from other donors' samples. The CDR3 reads CSARTQYQETQYF. CDR3 nucleotides: TGCAGTGCAAGGACCCAGTACCAAGAGACCCAGTACTTC.